The next 14 T cell receptor beta chains were all read from a single sample in a study of blood T cell repertoires in COVID-19. Profiling relied on immunoSEQ multiplex PCR, and the TCRdb table lists in-frame clones only, not all of them. The repertoire holds some 490,000 clones, approximately 83% seen once, with approximately 3.2% in the top ten. Sequencing was done on a sample of peripheral blood. These receptors were obtained from a human donor in a cohort sampled during active COVID-19.

V gene TRBV7-3 combines with J gene TRBJ2-2; 7 bases match TRBD1. The germline V gene encodes CDR1 SGHTA and CDR2 FQGTGA. The J segment lost 4 bases and the V segment lost 4 bases, leaving 0 bases of the junction unmatched. The CDR3 covers 13 residues. CDR3: CASSSGGTGELFF. CDR3 coding DNA: TGTGCCAGCAGCTCAGGGGGCACCGGGGAGCTGTTTTTT. Full variable domain (outside the CDR3, taken from reference TRBV7-3 and TRBJ2-2): GAGVSQTPSNKVTEKGKYVELRCDPISGHTALYWYRQSLGQGPEFLIYFQGTGAADDSGLPNDRFFAVRPEGSVSTLKIQRTERGDSAVYLCASSSGGTGELFFGEGSRLTVL.

V usage is TRBV30 and J usage is TRBJ1-4, with TRBD1 matching over 10 bases. The CDR3 totals 14 residues. The trim removed 5 bases at V and 5 bases at J, leaving 5 bases unmatched. Germline values: CDR1 GTSNPN, CDR2 SVGIG (reference sequence). CDR3 DNA: TGTGCCTGGGGGGGGACAGGGGAGAATGAAAAACTGTTTTTT. Its protein is CAWGGTGENEKLFF. Full variable domain (missing parts from reference TRBV30 and TRBJ1-4): SQTIHQWPATLVQPVGSPLSLECTVEGTSNPNLYWYRQAAGRGLQLLFYSVGIGQISSEVPQNLSASRPQDRQFILSSKKLLLSDSGFYLCAWGGTGENEKLFFGSGTQLSVL.

The chain is built from TRBV18 and TRBJ1-6; possible D gene TRBD1, 6 bases. The CDR3 loop spans 14 amino acids. V gave up 3 bases and J gave up 9 bases, with 12 bases separating them. Germline lookup yields CDR1 KGHSH and CDR2 LQKENI. CDR3 bases: TGTGCCAGCTCACCTGACAGGTTCCCTTCACCCCTCCACTTT. Amino acids: CASSPDRFPSPLHF.

The count of this clone is one. V gene TRBV28 combines with J gene TRBJ1-2, with unresolved D. The CDR3 loop spans 16 amino acids. Trimming left V 6 bases short and J 4 bases short, with 21 bases between. Germline V gene lookup returns CDR1 MDHEN and CDR2 SYDVKM. In nucleotides, the CDR3 is TGTGCCAGCAGACCTGACCGGGCCTCGGGGAGCTATGGCTACACCTTC. It codes for CASRPDRASGSYGYTF.

The chain is built from TRBV7-9 and TRBJ2-7, with a possible D match to TRBD2 (5 bases). This CDR3 spans 16 amino acids. Trimming took 3 bases from V and 1 from J, leaving 16 bases between them. Germline CDR1 SEHNR, CDR2 FQNEAQ (reference sequence). For the CDR3, the DNA is TGTGCCAGCAGCTTTGTCAAGCGGTCGTATTCCTACGAGCAGTACTTC. As protein: CASSFVKRSYSYEQYF.

This clone was seen only once. The genes are TRBV4-1 and TRBJ2-1; tentative D call: TRBD2 (5 bases). The CDR3 extends over 17 amino acids. With 0 bases removed from V and 5 bases from J, the gap between germline ends came to 17 bases. Germline CDR1 is MGHRA and CDR2 is YSYEKL. The CDR3 nucleotides read TGCGCCAGCAGCCAAGATAAGGACTTCCAAAGGGACAATGAGCAGTTCTTC. This gives the protein CASSQDKDFQRDNEQFF.

The V and J genes are TRBV4-2 and TRBJ1-1; D is possibly TRBD1 (6 bases). Trimming removed 4 bases from V and 1 base from J, with 13 bases in between. The CDR3 is made up of 15 amino acids. In germline, CDR1 is LGHNA, CDR2 YNFKEQ. CDR3 DNA: TGTGCCAGCAGCCCCCCTGACAGGCCGAACACTGAAGCTTTCTTT. It translates to CASSPPDRPNTEAFF.

The chain uses TRBV3-1 (or the pseudogene TRBV3-2) and TRBJ2-6; no clear D gene. The germline CDR1 and CDR2 sequences are LGHDT and YNNKEL (reference sequence). The CDR3 is 18 residues long. Trimming left V 1 base short and J 0 bases short, with 13 bases between. The CDR3 nucleotides are TGTGCCAGCAGCCAAGCCGCACTGAAGAGCTCTGGGGCCAACGTCCTGACTTTC. Translated: CASSQAALKSSGANVLTF.

The chain joins TRBV18 to TRBJ2-3; 10 bases line up with TRBD2. With V trimmed by 0 bases and J by 9 bases, 9 bases remained unmatched. Looked up from germline, CDR1 is KGHSH and CDR2 is LQKENI. The CDR3 sequence is 16 residues long. The CDR3 protein is CASSPPAAGGIGTQYF. The CDR3 DNA reads TGTGCCAGCTCACCACCCGCAGCGGGGGGGATCGGCACGCAGTATTTT.

Concerning this clone itself: The same CDR3 is also encoded by other DNA sequences in this sample. V gene TRBV5-1 combines with J gene TRBJ1-6; no clear D gene. The CDR3 covers 15 residues. The V gene's germline CDR1 is SGHRS and CDR2 YFSETQ. V lost 0 bases and J lost 7, with 11 bases in between. The CDR3, as DNA: TGCGCCAGCAGCTTGGAGGGCAGAGGGAATTCACCCCTCCACTTT. Protein product: CASSLEGRGNSPLHF.

This clone was detected only once. The chain employs TRBV19 and TRBJ1-2, with 9 bases aligning to TRBD1. Germline assignment: CDR1 LNHDA and CDR2 SQIVND (reference sequence). The CDR3 length is 14 residues. V lost 5 bases to trimming and J lost 8 bases; unmatched junction nucleotides: 9. This chain's CDR3 is CASSQTGGRRGYTF. The CDR3 DNA reads as TGTGCCAGTAGTCAGACAGGGGGGAGACGAGGCTACACCTTC.

J is TRBJ2-2 and V is TRBV28, with D perhaps TRBD1 (7 bases). This CDR3 is 17 amino acids long. Germline V gene data show CDR1 as MDHEN and CDR2 as SYDVKM. The V gene lost 8 bases and the J gene lost 5 bases, with 24 bases spanning the gap. CDR3 DNA sequence: TGTGCCAGCGCCCCTCCCCGACAGGGAGGCTGGACCGGGGAGCTGTTTTTT. Amino acid sequence: CASAPPRQGGWTGELFF. The entire variable domain, with the rest obtained from reference TRBV28 and TRBJ2-2, is as follows: DVKVTQSSRYLVKRTGEKVFLECVQDMDHENMFWYRQDPGLGLRLIYFSYDVKMKEKGDIPEGYSVSREKKERFSLILESASTNQTSMYLCASAPPRQGGWTGELFFGEGSRLTVL.

The rearrangement joins TRBV19 to TRBJ1-2; 11 bases map to TRBD1. Trimming at V came to 5 bases and at J to 4 bases, leaving 3 bases not matched to a gene. Germline V gene data show CDR1 as LNHDA and CDR2 as SQIVND (reference sequence). The CDR3 runs 14 residues. As DNA, the CDR3 is TGTGCCAGTAGTGAGGACAGGGGGCCCTATGGCTACACCTTC. It yields the protein CASSEDRGPYGYTF.

The chain is built from TRBV18 and TRBJ2-6; 7 bases agree with TRBD1. With 1 base clipped from V and 0 bases from J, the junction kept 0 bases outside the gene matches. This CDR3 has 16 amino acids. CDR1 KGHSH and CDR2 LQKENI come from the germline V gene. The CDR3 region has the DNA TGTGCCAGCTCACCACGACAGGGCTCTGGGGCCAACGTCCTGACTTTC. Its protein is CASSPRQGSGANVLTF. Filled out from reference TRBV18 and TRBJ2-6, the complete variable domain reads NAGVMQNPRHLVRRRGQEARLRCSPMKGHSHVYWYRQLPEEGLKFMVYLQKENIIDESGMPKERFSAEFPKEGPSILRIQQVVRGDSAAYFCASSPRQGSGANVLTFGAGSRLTVL.